One T cell receptor beta chain is described in this entry. As yet, its antigen is unknown. The CDR3 contains 13 residues. Trimming removed 5 bases from V and 8 bases from J, with 14 bases in between. CDR1 SGHRS and CDR2 YFSETQ come from the germline V gene. This entry belongs to a study of blood T cells in healthy people across ages. Points from the study as a whole: Strongly correlated with naive T cell percentage was TCR beta diversity.

Through a sample-barcoded 5' primer and a J-beta primer mix, a second PCR was run for roughly 6 to 11 cycles. TCRdb redid the calling of the 5' RACE reads with MiXCR, one entry per CDR3 protein. The data show around 1.5 million distinct CDR3 sequences, with roughly 32% seen just once and 11% held by the top ten. Each donor had approximately 10 milliliters of peripheral blood drawn. Sequenced: blood. The chain employs TRBV5-1 and TRBJ2-1; a weak D match, TRBD2 (5 bases). The clonotype was recovered from a woman in her thirties in good health. CDR3: CASSPEVGDEQFF. CDR3 bases: TGCGCCAGCAGTCCGGAAGTGGGAGATGAGCAGTTCTTC.